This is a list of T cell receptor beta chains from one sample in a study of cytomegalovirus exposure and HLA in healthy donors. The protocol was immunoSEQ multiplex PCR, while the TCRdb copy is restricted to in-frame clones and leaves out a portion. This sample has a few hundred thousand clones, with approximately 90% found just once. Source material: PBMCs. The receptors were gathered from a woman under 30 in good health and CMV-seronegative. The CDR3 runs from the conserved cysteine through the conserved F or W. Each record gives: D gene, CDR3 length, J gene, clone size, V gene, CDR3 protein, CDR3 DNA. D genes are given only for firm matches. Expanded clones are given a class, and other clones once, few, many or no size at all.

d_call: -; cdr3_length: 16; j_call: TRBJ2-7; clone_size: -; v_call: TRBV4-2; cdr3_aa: CASSQDNSGNFYEQYF; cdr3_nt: TGTGCCAGCAGCCAAGACAACTCGGGAAACTTCTACGAGCAGTACTTC
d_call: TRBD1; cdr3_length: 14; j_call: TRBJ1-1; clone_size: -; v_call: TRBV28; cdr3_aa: CASTKTGGSTEAFF; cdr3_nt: TGTGCCAGCACCAAAACAGGGGGGAGCACTGAAGCTTTCTTT
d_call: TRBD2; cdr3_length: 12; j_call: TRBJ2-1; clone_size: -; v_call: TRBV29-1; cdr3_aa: CSETSGYNEQFF; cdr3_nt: TGCAGCGAAACTAGCGGTTACAATGAGCAGTTCTTC
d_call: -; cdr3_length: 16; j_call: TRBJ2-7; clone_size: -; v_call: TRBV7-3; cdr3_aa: CASSLGVHASVYEQYF; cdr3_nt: TGTGCCAGCAGCTTAGGGGTACACGCTAGCGTCTACGAGCAGTACTTC
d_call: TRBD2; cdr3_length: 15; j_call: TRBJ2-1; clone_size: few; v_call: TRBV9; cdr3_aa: CASSYGTSGIDEQFF; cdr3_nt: TGTGCCAGCAGCTATGGGACTAGCGGGATCGATGAGCAGTTCTTC
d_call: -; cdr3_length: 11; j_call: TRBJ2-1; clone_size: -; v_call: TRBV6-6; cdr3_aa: CASRGLIEQFF; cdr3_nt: TGTGCCAGCAGGGGACTCATTGAGCAGTTCTTC
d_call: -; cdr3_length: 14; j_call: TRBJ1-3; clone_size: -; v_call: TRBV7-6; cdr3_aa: CANRSQGSGNTIYF; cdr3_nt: TGTGCCAACCGCTCACAGGGCTCTGGAAACACCATATATTTT
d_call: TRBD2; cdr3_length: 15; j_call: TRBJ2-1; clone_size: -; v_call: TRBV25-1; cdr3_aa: CASRPGLAGENEQFF; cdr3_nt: TGTGCCAGCAGGCCGGGACTAGCGGGAGAGAATGAGCAGTTCTTC
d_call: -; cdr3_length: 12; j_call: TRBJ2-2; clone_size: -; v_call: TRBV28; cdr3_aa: CASSSVYGELFF; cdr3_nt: TGTGCCAGCAGCTCAGTATACGGGGAGCTGTTTTTT
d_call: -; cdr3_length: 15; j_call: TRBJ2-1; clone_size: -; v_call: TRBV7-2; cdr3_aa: CASSPFPSSYNEQFF; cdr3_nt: TGTGCCAGCAGCCCCTTCCCTTCCTCCTACAATGAGCAGTTCTTC
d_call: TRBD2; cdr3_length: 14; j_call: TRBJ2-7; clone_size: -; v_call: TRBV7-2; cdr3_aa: CASSLQGGAYEQYF; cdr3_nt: TGTGCCAGCAGCTTACAGGGAGGGGCCTACGAGCAGTACTTC
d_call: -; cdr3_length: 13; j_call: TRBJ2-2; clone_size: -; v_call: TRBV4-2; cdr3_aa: CASSQDYSWELFF; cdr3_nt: TGTGCCAGCAGCCAAGACTACTCCTGGGAGCTGTTTTTT
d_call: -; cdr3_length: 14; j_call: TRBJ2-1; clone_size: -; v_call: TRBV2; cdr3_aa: CASKGGNSYNEQFF; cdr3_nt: TGTGCCAGCAAAGGGGGAAACTCCTACAATGAGCAGTTCTTC
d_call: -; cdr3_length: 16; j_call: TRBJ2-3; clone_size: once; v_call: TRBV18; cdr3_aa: CASSPEIQGSTDTQYF; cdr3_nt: TGTGCCAGCTCACCCGAGATTCAGGGTAGCACAGATACGCAGTATTTT
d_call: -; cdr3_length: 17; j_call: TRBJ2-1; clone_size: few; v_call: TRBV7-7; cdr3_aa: CASSLGIGGASYNEQFF; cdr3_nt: TGTGCTAGCAGCTTAGGTATAGGCGGGGCCAGCTACAATGAGCAGTTCTTC
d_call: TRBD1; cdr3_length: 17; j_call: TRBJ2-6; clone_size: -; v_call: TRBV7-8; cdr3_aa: CASSLITGGRGANVLTF; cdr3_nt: TGTGCCAGCAGCTTAATTACAGGGGGCCGTGGGGCCAACGTCCTGACTTTC
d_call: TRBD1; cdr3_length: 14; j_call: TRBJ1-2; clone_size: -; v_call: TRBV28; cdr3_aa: CASLGTVLNYGYTF; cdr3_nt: TGTGCCAGCCTGGGGACAGTGCTTAACTATGGCTACACCTTC
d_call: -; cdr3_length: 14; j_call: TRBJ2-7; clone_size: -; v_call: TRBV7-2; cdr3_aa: CASSLGTASYEQYF; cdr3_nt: TGTGCCAGCAGCTTAGGGACTGCCTCCTACGAGCAGTACTTC
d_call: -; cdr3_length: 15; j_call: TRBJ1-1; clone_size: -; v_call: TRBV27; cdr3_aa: CASSRGQLWNTEAFF; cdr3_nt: TGTGCCAGCAGTCGAGGACAGCTCTGGAACACTGAAGCTTTCTTT
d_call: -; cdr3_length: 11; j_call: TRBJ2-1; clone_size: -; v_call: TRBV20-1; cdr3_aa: CSAPRNNEQFF; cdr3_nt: TGCAGTGCTCCCAGAAACAATGAGCAGTTCTTC
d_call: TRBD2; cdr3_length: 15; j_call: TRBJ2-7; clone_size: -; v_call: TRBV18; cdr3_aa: CASSPETSGSGSQYF; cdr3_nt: TGTGCCAGCTCACCGGAAACTAGCGGGAGTGGATCGCAGTACTTC
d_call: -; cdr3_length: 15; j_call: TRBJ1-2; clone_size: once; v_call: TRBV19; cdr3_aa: CASSMKSGANYGYTF; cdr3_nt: TGTGCCAGTAGTATGAAATCGGGAGCTAACTATGGCTACACCTTC
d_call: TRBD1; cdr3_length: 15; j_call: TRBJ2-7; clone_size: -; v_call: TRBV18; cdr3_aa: CASSRQGGSIYEQYF; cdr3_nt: TGTGCCAGCTCGCGACAGGGTGGAAGCATCTACGAGCAGTACTTC
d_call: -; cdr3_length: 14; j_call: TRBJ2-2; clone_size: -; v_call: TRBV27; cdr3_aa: CASSLSSGAGELFF; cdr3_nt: TGTGCCAGCAGTTTATCGTCGGGGGCCGGGGAGCTGTTTTTT
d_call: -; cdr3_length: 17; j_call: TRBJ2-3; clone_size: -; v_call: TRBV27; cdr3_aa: CASSPQSVFGSHSSPYF; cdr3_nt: TGTGCCAGCAGCCCCCAGTCAGTTTTCGGGAGCCATAGTTCCCCGTATTTT
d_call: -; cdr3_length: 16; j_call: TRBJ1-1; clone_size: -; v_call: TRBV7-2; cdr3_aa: CASSLGWGQRGTEAFF; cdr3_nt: TGTGCCAGCAGCTTAGGGTGGGGCCAGCGTGGCACTGAAGCTTTCTTT
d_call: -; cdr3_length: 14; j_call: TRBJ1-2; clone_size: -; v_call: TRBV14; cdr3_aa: CASSQVALRGGYTF; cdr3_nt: TGTGCCAGCAGCCAAGTGGCGCTACGGGGTGGCTACACCTTC
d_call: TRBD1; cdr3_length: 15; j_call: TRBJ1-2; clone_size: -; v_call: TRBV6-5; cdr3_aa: CASSYEGQGDFGYTF; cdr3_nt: TGTGCCAGCAGTTACGAGGGACAGGGTGACTTTGGCTACACCTTC
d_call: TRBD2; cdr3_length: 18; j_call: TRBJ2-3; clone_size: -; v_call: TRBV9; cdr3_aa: CASSVGASGTALTDTQYF; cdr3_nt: TGTGCCAGCAGCGTAGGGGCTAGCGGGACCGCCCTGACAGATACGCAGTATTTT
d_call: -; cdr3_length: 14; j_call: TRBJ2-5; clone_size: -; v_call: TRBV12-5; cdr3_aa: CASGREGAGETQYF; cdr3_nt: TGTGCTAGTGGTCGGGAGGGGGCTGGAGAGACCCAGTACTTC
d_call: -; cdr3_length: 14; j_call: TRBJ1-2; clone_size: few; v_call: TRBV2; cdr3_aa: CASSDVESTYGYTF; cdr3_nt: TGTGCCAGCAGTGACGTGGAGTCGACTTATGGCTACACCTTC
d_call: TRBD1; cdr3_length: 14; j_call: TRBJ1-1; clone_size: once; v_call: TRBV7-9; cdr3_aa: CASSLRDRNTEAFF; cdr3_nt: TGTGCCAGCAGCCTCCGGGACAGGAACACTGAAGCTTTCTTT
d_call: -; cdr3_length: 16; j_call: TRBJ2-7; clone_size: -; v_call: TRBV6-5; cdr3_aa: CASSYSIAASSYEQYF; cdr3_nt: TGTGCCAGCAGTTACTCGATAGCGGCTAGCTCCTACGAGCAGTACTTC
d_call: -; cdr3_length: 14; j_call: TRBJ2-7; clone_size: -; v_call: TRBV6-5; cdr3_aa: CASSYGQQSDEQYF; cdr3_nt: TGTGCCAGCAGTTACGGACAGCAGTCAGACGAGCAGTACTTC
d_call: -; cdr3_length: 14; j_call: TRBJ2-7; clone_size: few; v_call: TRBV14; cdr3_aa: CASSPTGPAYEQYF; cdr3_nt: TGTGCCAGCAGCCCGACAGGACCCGCCTACGAGCAGTACTTC
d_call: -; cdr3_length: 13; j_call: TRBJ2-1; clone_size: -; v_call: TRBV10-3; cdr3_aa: CAIRGTDVDEQFF; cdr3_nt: TGTGCCATCAGGGGGACTGACGTGGATGAGCAGTTCTTC